The entry below gives a single T cell receptor (beta chain) sequence along with its context. The source of the sample is a study of technical replicates of blood from several donors. The germline V gene has CDR1 MDHEN and CDR2 SYDVKM. The CDR3 is 14 amino acids. The germline V and J ends were trimmed by 2 bases and 1 base, with 8 bases remaining between them. Method: immunoSEQ multiplex PCR; TCRdb's copy keeps in-frame clones and lacks some. Among 75,000 or so clones, approximately 95% were seen once, and the ten largest hold 0.25% to 0.3%. The TCR originated in a human donor in good health. The rearrangement links TRBV28 to TRBJ1-2, with unresolved D. The sample was T cells isolated from PBMCs. CDR3 nucleotide sequence: TGTGCCAGCAGTTTAAAGCCATTTAACTATGGCTACACCTTC. Translation gives CASSLKPFNYGYTF.